These 21 T cell receptor beta chains were all obtained from the same sample, sequenced in a study of OX40 agonist ivuxolimab in advanced cancers. Here immunoSEQ multiplex PCR was the method, and the copy in TCRdb shows in-frame clones only, minus some. In the table there are 50,000 to 55,000 clones, about 80% of which are singletons. The input for sequencing was CD4+ or CD8+ T cells sorted from blood, taken in a trial of the OX40 agonist ivuxolimab. Every receptor here comes from an adult with an advanced solid tumor such as melanoma, head and neck, liver or kidney cancer.

The chain recombines TRBV19 with TRBJ2-6; possible D gene TRBD2, 6 bases. V lost 3 bases and J lost 4, with 10 bases in between. The CDR3 loop spans 15 amino acids. Germline assignment: CDR1 LNHDA and CDR2 SQIVND (reference sequence). DNA for the CDR3: TGTGCCAGTAGTATCGCGGGGCGAGGGGCCAACGTCCTGACTTTC. Protein: CASSIAGRGANVLTF.

The chain joins TRBV7-8 to TRBJ1-1; 7 positions agree with TRBD1. Germline V gives CDR1 SGHVS, CDR2 FQNEAQ. The ends lost 1 base at V and 4 bases at J; junction bases unmatched: 6. The CDR3 covers 15 residues. CDR3 sequence (DNA): TGTGCCAGCAGCTTAGGGGACAGAGCGCCCACTGAAGCTTTCTTT. Protein product: CASSLGDRAPTEAFF.

The gene calls are TRBV6-5 and TRBJ2-2; D remains unclear. In germline, CDR1 is MNHEY, CDR2 SVGAGI. The CDR3 loop spans 14 amino acids. V was trimmed by 3 bases and J by 8 bases, leaving 13 bases between them. The CDR3 is CASSYFKGGGELFF. As DNA, the CDR3 is TGTGCCAGCAGTTATTTCAAGGGTGGGGGGGAGCTGTTTTTT.

The chain has TRBV7-9 and TRBJ1-4; D not resolved. Trimming left V 6 bases short and J 2 bases short, with 13 bases between. The V gene's germline CDR1 is SEHNR and CDR2 FQNEAQ (reference sequence). The CDR3 is 15 amino acids. The chain's CDR3 is CASSYTGSTNEKLFF. The DNA of the CDR3 is TGTGCCAGCAGTTACACCGGGTCCACTAATGAAAAACTGTTTTTT.

The chain has TRBV5-1 and TRBJ1-2, with TRBD1 identical over 10 bases. Losses at the gene ends were 2 bases for V and 6 bases for J; bases not matched to a gene: 7. CDR3 length: 15 residues. The germline V gene encodes CDR1 SGHRS and CDR2 YFSETQ. The CDR3 nucleotides read TGCGCCAGCAGCTTCCTAGACAGGGGGCAAGATGGCTACACCTTC. Its protein is CASSFLDRGQDGYTF. The full variable domain, with the rest looked up from reference TRBV5-1 and TRBJ1-2, is KAGVTQTPRYLIKTRGQQVTLSCSPISGHRSVSWYQQTPGQGLQFLFEYFSETQRNKGNFPGRFSGRQFSNSRSEMNVSTLELGDSALYLCASSFLDRGQDGYTFGSGTRLTVV.

V is TRBV7-2 and J is TRBJ2-3; 8 positions match TRBD2. Germline lookup yields CDR1 SGHTA and CDR2 FQGNSA. The CDR3 is 15 amino acids. The V segment lost 5 bases and the J segment 2 bases; nucleotides outside the gene matches: 6. As DNA, the CDR3 is TGTGCCAGCAGCCTCCCCGGGGGGGCCACAGATACGCAGTATTTT. Translation gives CASSLPGGATDTQYF. Full variable domain (missing parts from reference TRBV7-2 and TRBJ2-3): GAGVSQSPSNKVTEKGKDVELRCDPISGHTALYWYRQSLGQGLEFLIYFQGNSAPDKSGLPSDRFSAERTGGSVSTLTIQRTQQEDSAVYLCASSLPGGATDTQYFGPGTRLTVL.

Here the CDR3 DNA reads TGCAGCGGGGCAGAAGCAGATACGCAGTATTTT. Its translation is CSGAEADTQYF. This sequence joins TRBV29-1 and TRBJ2-3; D uncertain. The V end was cut by 7 bases, the J end by 4 bases, with 9 bases between. The CDR3 has 11 residues. Germline V gene data show CDR1 as SQVTM and CDR2 as ANQGSEA.

This chain joins TRBV2 and TRBJ1-4, with D unclear. CDR1 is SNHLY, CDR2 FYNNEI, per germline. V dropped 2 bases and J dropped 5 bases, with 9 bases sitting between them. The CDR3 has 14 residues. The CDR3 bases are TGTGCCAGCAGTGAACCCATAGGAAATGAAAAACTGTTTTTT. Residues: CASSEPIGNEKLFF.

This clone was recorded once. The chain links TRBV5-1 to TRBJ2-3; D ambiguous. Trimming removed 0 bases from V and 2 bases from J, with 7 bases in between. Germline assignment: CDR1 SGHRS and CDR2 YFSETQ. This CDR3 has 14 residues. The CDR3 loop is CASSLGGATDTQYF. CDR3 coding DNA: TGCGCCAGCAGCTTGGGAGGAGCCACAGATACGCAGTATTTT.

The J gene is TRBJ1-5, the V gene TRBV15; D gene uncertain. Germline loops: CDR1 LNHNV, CDR2 YYDKDF (reference sequence). CDR3 size: 14 residues. Trimming stripped 4 bases from V and 2 bases from J, with 9 bases between. The CDR3 protein is CATSTFGGNQPQHF. The CDR3 coding sequence is TGTGCCACCAGCACCTTTGGGGGCAATCAGCCCCAGCATTTT.

The V call is TRBV19, the J call TRBJ1-2; possibly TRBD1 for D (5 bases). Looked up from germline, CDR1 is LNHDA and CDR2 is SQIVND (reference sequence). V was pared by 2 bases and J by 5 bases, with 15 bases between. CDR3 length: 15 amino acids. CDR3 coding DNA: TGTGCCAGTAGTATACAGCCGGGACTCCCGTATGGCTACACCTTC. This encodes CASSIQPGLPYGYTF.

The rearrangement links TRBV6-5 to TRBJ2-5; 9 bases map to TRBD2. Trimming cost V 4 bases and J 2 bases; bases outside gene matches: 5. CDR3 length equals 15 residues. From germline, CDR1 is MNHEY and CDR2 SVGAGI. The CDR3 loop is CASSSPAGGQETQYF. CDR3 nucleotides: TGTGCCAGCAGTTCACCAGCGGGGGGTCAAGAGACCCAGTACTTC.

The J gene is TRBJ1-2, the V gene TRBV9; possibly TRBD1 for D (5 bases). Trimming stripped 4 bases from V and 2 bases from J, with 12 bases between. From germline, CDR1 is SGDLS and CDR2 YYNGEE. CDR3 length equals 14 residues. In DNA, the CDR3 is TGTGCCAGCAGCTCTTACGGGGGGAACTATGGCTACACCTTC. Its protein is CASSSYGGNYGYTF.

The chain's CDR3 is CASSLDRGMRETQYF. In nucleotides, the CDR3 is TGTGCCAGCAGCTTAGATCGGGGAATGCGGGAGACCCAGTACTTC. The rearrangement uses TRBV7-2 and TRBJ2-5; D might be TRBD2 (5 bases). Trimming stripped 1 base from V and 5 bases from J, with 14 bases between. There are 15 residues in the CDR3. The germline V gene encodes CDR1 SGHTA and CDR2 FQGNSA.

V gene TRBV7-2 combines with J gene TRBJ2-2; TRBD1 agrees at 8 bases. V dropped 2 bases and J dropped 2; count of bases not matched to a gene: 4. CDR1 and CDR2 from the germline V gene are SGHTA and FQGNSA. The CDR3 covers 16 residues. CDR3 in DNA: TGTGCCAGCAGCTTATGGGGACAGGTTAACACCGGGGAGCTGTTTTTT. It codes for CASSLWGQVNTGELFF.

The chain is built from TRBV2 and TRBJ2-6, with D uncertain. Per germline, CDR1 SNHLY and CDR2 FYNNEI. Trimming left V 5 bases short and J 0 bases short, with 8 bases between. There are 15 residues in the CDR3. The DNA of the CDR3 is TGTGCCAGCAGTTTTGACCTCTCTGGGGCCAACGTCCTGACTTTC. Translation: CASSFDLSGANVLTF.

This rearrangement joins TRBV19 to TRBJ1-2, with D unclear. V lost 3 bases to trimming and J lost 3 bases, with 11 bases between them. CDR3 size: 14 residues. Germline values: CDR1 LNHDA, CDR2 SQIVND (reference sequence). CDR3: CASSIRQNYYGYTF. In DNA, the CDR3 is TGTGCCAGTAGTATCAGGCAGAACTACTATGGCTACACCTTC. Complete variable domain (other parts from reference TRBV19 and TRBJ1-2): DGGITQSPKYLFRKEGQNVTLSCEQNLNHDAMYWYRQDPGQGLRLIYYSQIVNDFQKGDIAEGYSVSREKKESFPLTVTSAQKNPTAFYLCASSIRQNYYGYTFGSGTRLTVV.

The chain combines TRBV27 with TRBJ2-7; D may be TRBD1 or TRBD2 (6 bases each). V was pared by 0 bases and J by 5 bases, with 11 bases between. This CDR3 has 14 amino acids. The V gene's germline CDR1 is MNHEY and CDR2 SMNVEV (reference sequence). The CDR3 coding sequence is TGTGCCAGCAGTTTATCGGGGGGCTGGGACGAGCAGTACTTC. It specifies CASSLSGGWDEQYF.

CDR3 sequence: CASSPGTGDIYGYTF. In DNA, the CDR3 is TGTGCCAGCTCACCAGGTACAGGGGATATCTATGGCTACACCTTC. This rearrangement joins TRBV18 to TRBJ1-2; 7 bases align to TRBD1. The CDR3 length is 15 residues. The germline CDR1 and CDR2 sequences are KGHSH and LQKENI. The J segment lost 4 bases and the V segment lost 2 bases, leaving 7 bases of the junction unmatched.

J is TRBJ2-5 and V is TRBV2, with no clear D. The CDR3 covers 11 residues. The germline CDR1 and CDR2 sequences are SNHLY and FYNNEI. With 4 bases removed from V and 5 bases from J, the gap between germline ends came to 5 bases. The CDR3 nucleotides read TGTGCCAGCAGTGCCGCTGAGACCCAGTACTTC. Encoded protein: CASSAAETQYF.

The chain combines TRBV28 with TRBJ1-2; no clear D. The V end lost 6 bases, the J end lost 5 bases, and 16 bases lay between the germline ends. CDR1 is MDHEN, CDR2 SYDVKM, per germline. This CDR3 contains 14 residues. The CDR3 sequence: CASRPYSPTYGYTF. DNA of the CDR3: TGTGCCAGCAGGCCGTACTCGCCCACTTATGGCTACACCTTC.